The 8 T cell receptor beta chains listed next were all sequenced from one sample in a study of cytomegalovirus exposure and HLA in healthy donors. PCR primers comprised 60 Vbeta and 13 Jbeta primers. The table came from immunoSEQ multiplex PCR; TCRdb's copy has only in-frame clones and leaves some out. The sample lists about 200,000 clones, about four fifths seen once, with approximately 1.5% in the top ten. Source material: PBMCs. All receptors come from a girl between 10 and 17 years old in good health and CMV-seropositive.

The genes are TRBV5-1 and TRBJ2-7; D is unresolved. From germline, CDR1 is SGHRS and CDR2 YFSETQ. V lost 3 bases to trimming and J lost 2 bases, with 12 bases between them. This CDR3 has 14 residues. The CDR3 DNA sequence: TGCGCCAGCAGCTCCGGTGAACCGACCTACGAGCAGTACTTC. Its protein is CASSSGEPTYEQYF.

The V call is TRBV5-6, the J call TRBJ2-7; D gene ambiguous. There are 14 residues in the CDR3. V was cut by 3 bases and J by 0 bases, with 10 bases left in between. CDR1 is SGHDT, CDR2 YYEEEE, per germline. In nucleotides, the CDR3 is TGTGCCAGCAGCTCGTTGGCAAGCTCCTACGAGCAGTACTTC. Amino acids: CASSSLASSYEQYF.

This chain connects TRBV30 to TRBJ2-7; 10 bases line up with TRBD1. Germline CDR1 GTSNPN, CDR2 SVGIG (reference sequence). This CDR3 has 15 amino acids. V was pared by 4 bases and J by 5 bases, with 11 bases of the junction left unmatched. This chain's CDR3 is CAWTPGTGAGDEQYF. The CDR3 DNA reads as TGTGCCTGGACCCCTGGGACAGGGGCCGGGGACGAGCAGTACTTC.

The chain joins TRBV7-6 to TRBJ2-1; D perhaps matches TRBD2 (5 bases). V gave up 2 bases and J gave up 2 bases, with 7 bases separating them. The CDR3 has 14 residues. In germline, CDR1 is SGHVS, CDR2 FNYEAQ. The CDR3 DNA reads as TGTGCCAGCAGCTTACGGGGAACCTACAATGAGCAGTTCTTC. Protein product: CASSLRGTYNEQFF. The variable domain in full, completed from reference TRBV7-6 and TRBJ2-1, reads GAGVSQSPRYKVTKRGQDVALRCDPISGHVSLYWYRQALGQGPEFLTYFNYEAQQDKSGLPNDRFSAERPEGSISTLTIQRTEQRDSAMYRCASSLRGTYNEQFFGPGTRLTVL.

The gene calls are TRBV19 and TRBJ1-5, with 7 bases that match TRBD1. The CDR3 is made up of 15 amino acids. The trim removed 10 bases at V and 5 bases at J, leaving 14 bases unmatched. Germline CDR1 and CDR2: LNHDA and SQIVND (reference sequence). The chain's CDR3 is CATIGTAQQDQPQHF. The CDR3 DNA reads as TGTGCCACCATAGGGACAGCCCAGCAGGATCAGCCCCAGCATTTT.

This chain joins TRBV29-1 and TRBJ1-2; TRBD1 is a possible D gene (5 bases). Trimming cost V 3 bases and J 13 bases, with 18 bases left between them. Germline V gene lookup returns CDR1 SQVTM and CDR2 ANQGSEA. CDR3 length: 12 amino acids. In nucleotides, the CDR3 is TGCAGCGTTGACGGGCAGGGTTTGTCTGTCACCTTC. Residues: CSVDGQGLSVTF. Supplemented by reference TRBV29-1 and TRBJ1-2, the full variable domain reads SAVISQKPSRDICQRGTSLTIQCQVDSQVTMMFWYRQQPGQSLTLIATANQGSEATYESGFVIDKFPISRPNLTFSTLTVSNMSPEDSSIYLCSVDGQGLSVTFGSGTRLTVV.

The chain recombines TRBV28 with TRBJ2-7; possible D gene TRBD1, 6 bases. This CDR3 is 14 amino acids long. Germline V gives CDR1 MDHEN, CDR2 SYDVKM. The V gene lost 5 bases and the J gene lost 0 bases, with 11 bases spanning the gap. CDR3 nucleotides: TGTGCCAGCAGTGGACAGCAGTTCTCCTACGAGCAGTACTTC. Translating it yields CASSGQQFSYEQYF.

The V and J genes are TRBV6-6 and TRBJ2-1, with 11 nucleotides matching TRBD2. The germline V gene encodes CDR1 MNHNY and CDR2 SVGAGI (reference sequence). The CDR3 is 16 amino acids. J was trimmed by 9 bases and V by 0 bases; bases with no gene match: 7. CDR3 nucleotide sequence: TGTGCCAGCAGTTACTCGGGCCTAGCGGGGGGCCCTGAGCAGTTCTTC. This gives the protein CASSYSGLAGGPEQFF.